This TCR beta chain was obtained from a study of cytomegalovirus exposure and HLA in healthy donors. The CDR3 extends over 13 amino acids. Germline CDR1 MGHDK, CDR2 SYGVNS. V lost 6 bases to trimming and J lost 5 bases; unmatched junction nucleotides: 5. Study-level results: Specific recognition of CMV antigens was confirmed in vitro for three chains (all CMV-associated). In a later analysis, DRB1 alleles had the most associated TCRs; HLA-C alleles the fewest. There were reportedly fewer N-insertions in an Asian-associated ancestry cluster than the roughly 670-donor mean, in a later analysis.

PCR primers comprised 60 Vbeta and 13 Jbeta primers. The assay was immunoSEQ multiplex PCR, and TCRdb's table has in-frame clones only and misses some. The table has about 52,000 clones, approximately 70% seen once. With respect to this clone: Its antigen is not known.

The sample taken for sequencing was PBMCs. This receptor was obtained from a man younger than 30 in good health and CMV-seronegative. The chain uses TRBV25-1 and TRBJ2-5; TRBD1 agrees at 8 bases. CDR3: CASRDRVRETQYF. The CDR3 region has the DNA TGTGCCAGCAGGGACAGGGTCCGGGAGACCCAGTACTTC.